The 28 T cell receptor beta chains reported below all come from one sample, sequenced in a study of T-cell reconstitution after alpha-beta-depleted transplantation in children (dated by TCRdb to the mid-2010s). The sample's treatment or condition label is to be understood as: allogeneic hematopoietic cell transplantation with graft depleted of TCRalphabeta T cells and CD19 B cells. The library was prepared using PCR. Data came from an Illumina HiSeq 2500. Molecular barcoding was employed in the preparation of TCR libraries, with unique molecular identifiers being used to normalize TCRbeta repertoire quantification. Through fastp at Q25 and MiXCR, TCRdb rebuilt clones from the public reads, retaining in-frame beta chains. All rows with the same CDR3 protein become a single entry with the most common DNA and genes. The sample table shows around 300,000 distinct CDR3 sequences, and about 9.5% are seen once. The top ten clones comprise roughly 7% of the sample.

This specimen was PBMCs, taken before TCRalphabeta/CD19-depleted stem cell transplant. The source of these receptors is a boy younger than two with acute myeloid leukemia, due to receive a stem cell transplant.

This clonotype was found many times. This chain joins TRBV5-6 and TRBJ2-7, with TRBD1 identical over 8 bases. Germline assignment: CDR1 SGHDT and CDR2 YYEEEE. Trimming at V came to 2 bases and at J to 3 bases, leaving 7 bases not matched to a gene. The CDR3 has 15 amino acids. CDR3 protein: CASSLTLGQGYEQYF. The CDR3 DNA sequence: TGTGCCAGCAGCTTAACCTTAGGACAGGGCTACGAGCAGTACTTC. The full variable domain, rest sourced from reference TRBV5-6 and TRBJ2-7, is DAGVTQSPTHLIKTRGQQVTLRCSPKSGHDTVSWYQQALGQGPQFIFQYYEEEERQRGNFPDRFSGHQFPNYSSELNVNALLLGDSALYLCASSLTLGQGYEQYFGPGTRLTVT.

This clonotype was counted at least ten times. The CDR3 is CATSAMEGAGANVLTF. DNA for the CDR3: TGTGCCACCAGTGCCATGGAGGGCGCTGGGGCCAACGTCCTGACTTTC. V is TRBV24-1 and J is TRBJ2-6, with a tentative D call TRBD2 (6 bases). The CDR3 loop spans 16 amino acids. CDR1 KGHDR and CDR2 SFDVKD come from the germline V gene. Trimming shortened V by 5 bases and J by 2 bases, and 12 bases separated the two germline ends.

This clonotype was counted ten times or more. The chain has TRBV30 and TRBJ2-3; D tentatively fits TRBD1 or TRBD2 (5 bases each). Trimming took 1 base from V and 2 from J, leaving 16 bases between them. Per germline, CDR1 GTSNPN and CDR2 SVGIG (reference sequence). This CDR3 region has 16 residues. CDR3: CAWSAFRDAFTDTQYF. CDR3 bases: TGTGCCTGGAGTGCCTTCCGGGACGCCTTCACAGATACGCAGTATTTT.

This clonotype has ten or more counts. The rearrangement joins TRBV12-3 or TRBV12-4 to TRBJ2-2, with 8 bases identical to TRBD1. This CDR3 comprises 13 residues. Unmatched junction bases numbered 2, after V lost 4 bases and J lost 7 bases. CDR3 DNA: TGTGCCAGCAGTTCACAGGGGGTCGGGGAGCTGTTTTTT. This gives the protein CASSSQGVGELFF.

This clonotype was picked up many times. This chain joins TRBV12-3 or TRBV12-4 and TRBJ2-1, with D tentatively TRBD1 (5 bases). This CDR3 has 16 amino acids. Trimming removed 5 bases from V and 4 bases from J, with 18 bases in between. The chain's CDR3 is CASSLVGASGYNEQFF. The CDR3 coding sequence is TGTGCCAGCAGTCTAGTAGGGGCCTCGGGTTACAATGAGCAGTTCTTC.

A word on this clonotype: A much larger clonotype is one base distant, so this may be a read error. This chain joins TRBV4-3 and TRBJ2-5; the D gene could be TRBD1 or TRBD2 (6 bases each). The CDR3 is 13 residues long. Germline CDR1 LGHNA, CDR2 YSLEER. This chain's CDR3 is CAGSPGVRGAQYF. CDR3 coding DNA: TGCGCCGGCAGCCCAGGCGTTAGGGGGGCCCAGTACTTC.

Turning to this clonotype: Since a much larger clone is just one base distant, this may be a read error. This CDR3 reads CNPGGANPYEQYF. The CDR3 DNA reads as TGCAACCCGGGGGGGGCCAACCCCTACGAGCAGTACTTC. The chain couples TRBV29-1 to TRBJ2-7; 8 bases line up with TRBD2. The CDR3 length is 13 residues. Germline V gene sequence: CDR1 SQVTM, CDR2 ANQGSEA.

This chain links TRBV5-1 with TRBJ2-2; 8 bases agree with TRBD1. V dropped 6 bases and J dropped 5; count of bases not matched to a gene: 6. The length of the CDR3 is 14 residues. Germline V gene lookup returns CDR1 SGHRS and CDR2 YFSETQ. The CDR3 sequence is CASTQGALTGELFF. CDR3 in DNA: TGCGCCAGCACCCAGGGGGCGCTTACCGGGGAGCTGTTTTTT.

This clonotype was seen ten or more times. CDR3 residues: CASSLEGPDREYF. In nucleotides, the CDR3 is TGTGCCAGCAGCTTAGAGGGGCCCGACCGGGAGTATTTT. The V call is TRBV5-6, the J call TRBJ2-3, with D perhaps TRBD1 or TRBD2 (5 bases each). This CDR3 is 13 amino acids long. V lost 2 bases and J 13 bases, leaving 17 bases between the germline ends. Germline CDR1 is SGHDT and CDR2 is YYEEEE. The full variable domain, with the rest looked up from reference TRBV5-6 and TRBJ2-3, is DAGVTQSPTHLIKTRGQQVTLRCSPKSGHDTVSWYQQALGQGPQFIFQYYEEEERQRGNFPDRFSGHQFPNYSSELNVNALLLGDSALYLCASSLEGPDREYFGPGTRLTVL.

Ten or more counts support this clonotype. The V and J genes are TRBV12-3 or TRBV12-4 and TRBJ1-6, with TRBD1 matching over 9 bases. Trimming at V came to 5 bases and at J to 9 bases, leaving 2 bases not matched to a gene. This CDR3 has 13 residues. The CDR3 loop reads CASSRDRASPLHF. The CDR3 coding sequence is TGTGCCAGCAGTCGGGACAGGGCTTCACCCCTCCACTTT.

The CDR3 reads CASSQEVGSSYNEQFF. The CDR3 DNA reads as TGTGCCAGCAGCCAAGAGGTGGGGAGCTCCTACAATGAGCAGTTCTTC. The chain is built from TRBV3-1 and TRBJ2-1; D may be TRBD2 (5 bases). This CDR3 is built from 16 residues. Germline loops: CDR1 LGHDT, CDR2 YNNKEL (reference sequence). V lost 0 bases and J lost 0, with 9 bases in between.

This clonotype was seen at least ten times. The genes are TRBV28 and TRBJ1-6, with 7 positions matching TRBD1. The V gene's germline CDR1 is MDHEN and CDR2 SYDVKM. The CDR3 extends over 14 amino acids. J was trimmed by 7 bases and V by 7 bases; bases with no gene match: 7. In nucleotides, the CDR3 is TGTGCCAGCATCCGCCGGGACAGCAATTCACCCCTCCACTTT. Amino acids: CASIRRDSNSPLHF.

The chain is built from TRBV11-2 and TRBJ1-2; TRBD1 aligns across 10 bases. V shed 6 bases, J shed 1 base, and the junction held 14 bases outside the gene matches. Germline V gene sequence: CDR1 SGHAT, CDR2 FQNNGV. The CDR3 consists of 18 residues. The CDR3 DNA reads TGTGCCAGCAGTCCCCTCCGGGACAGGGGCCTAAATAACTATGGCTACACCTTC. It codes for CASSPLRDRGLNNYGYTF. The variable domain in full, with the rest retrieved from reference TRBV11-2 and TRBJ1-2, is EAGVAQSPRYKIIEKRQSVAFWCNPISGHATLYWYQQILGQGPKLLIQFQNNGVVDDSQLPKDRFSAERLKGVDSTLKIQPAKLEDSAVYLCASSPLRDRGLNNYGYTFGSGTRLTVV.

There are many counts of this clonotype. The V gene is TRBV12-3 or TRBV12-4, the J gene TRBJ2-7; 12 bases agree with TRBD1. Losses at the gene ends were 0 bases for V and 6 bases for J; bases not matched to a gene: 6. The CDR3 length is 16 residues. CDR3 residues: CASSLARDRGHGEQYF. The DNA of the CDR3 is TGTGCCAGCAGTTTAGCGCGGGACAGGGGGCACGGCGAGCAGTACTTC.

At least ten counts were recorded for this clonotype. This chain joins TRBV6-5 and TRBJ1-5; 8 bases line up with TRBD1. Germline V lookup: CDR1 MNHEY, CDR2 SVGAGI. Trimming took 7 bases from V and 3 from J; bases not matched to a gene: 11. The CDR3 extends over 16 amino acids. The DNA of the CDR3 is TGTGCCAGCACAACTACAGACAGGGGTCTCAATCAGCCCCAGCATTTT. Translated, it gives CASTTTDRGLNQPQHF.

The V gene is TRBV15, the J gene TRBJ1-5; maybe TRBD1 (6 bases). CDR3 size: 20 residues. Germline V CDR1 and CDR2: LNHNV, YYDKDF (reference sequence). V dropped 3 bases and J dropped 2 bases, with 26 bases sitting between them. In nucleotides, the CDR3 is TGTGCCACCAGCAGGACGCCATGGGGGCAGCGGGATTTTCGCAATCAGCCCCAGCATTTT. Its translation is CATSRTPWGQRDFRNQPQHF.

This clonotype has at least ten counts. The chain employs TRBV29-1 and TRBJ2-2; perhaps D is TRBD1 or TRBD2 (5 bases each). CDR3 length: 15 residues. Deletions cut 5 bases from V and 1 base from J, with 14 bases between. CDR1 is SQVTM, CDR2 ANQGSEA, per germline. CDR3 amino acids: CSVRTGTRNTGELFF. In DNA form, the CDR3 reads TGCAGCGTTCGAACCGGGACCCGGAACACCGGGGAGCTGTTTTTT.

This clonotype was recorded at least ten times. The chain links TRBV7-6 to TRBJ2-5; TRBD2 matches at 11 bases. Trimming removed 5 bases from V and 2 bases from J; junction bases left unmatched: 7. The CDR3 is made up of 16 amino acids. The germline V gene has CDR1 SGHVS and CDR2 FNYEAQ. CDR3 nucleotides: TGTGCCAGCAGCCCGTTGACTAGCGGGGCTCAAGAGACCCAGTACTTC. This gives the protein CASSPLTSGAQETQYF.

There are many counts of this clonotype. CDR3 nucleotide sequence: TGCAGTGCTAGAGGTCACGAGCAGTACTTC. Protein sequence: CSARGHEQYF. This sequence joins TRBV20-1 and TRBJ2-7, with unresolved D. Germline CDR1 and CDR2: DFQATT and SNEGSKA (reference sequence). Trimming pared 1 base from V and 5 bases from J, leaving 3 bases between. This CDR3 is 10 amino acids long.

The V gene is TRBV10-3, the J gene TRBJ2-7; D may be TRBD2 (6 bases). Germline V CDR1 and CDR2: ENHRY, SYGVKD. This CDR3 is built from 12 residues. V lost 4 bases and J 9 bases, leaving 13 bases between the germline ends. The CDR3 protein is CAISAWSGGQYF. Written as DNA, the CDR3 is TGTGCCATCAGTGCATGGTCCGGGGGGCAGTACTTC.

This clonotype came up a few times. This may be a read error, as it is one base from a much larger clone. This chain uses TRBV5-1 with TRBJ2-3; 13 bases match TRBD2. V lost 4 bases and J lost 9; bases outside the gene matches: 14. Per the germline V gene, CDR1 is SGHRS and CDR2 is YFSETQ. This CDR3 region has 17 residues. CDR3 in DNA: TGCGCCAGCAGCAAGACTAGCGGGAGGATCCCCACAGGGACGCAGTATTTT. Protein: CASSKTSGRIPTGTQYF.

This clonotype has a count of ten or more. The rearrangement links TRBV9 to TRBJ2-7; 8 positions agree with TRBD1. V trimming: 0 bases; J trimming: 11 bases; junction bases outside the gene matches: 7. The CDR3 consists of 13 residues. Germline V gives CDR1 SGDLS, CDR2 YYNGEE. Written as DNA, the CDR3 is TGTGCCAGCAGCGTAGTCCCGGGACAGGAAAAGTACTTC. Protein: CASSVVPGQEKYF.

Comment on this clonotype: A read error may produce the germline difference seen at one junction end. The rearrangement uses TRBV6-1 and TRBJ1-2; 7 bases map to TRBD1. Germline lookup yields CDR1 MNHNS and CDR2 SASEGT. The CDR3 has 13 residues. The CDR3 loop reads CASRQGTVYGYNF. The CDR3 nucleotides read TGTGCCAGCAGACAGGGGACGGTCTATGGCTACAACTTC.

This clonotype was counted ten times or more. For the CDR3, the DNA is TGTGCCAGCAGCGCCGCTCGGGTAGCGGGGGTGTCCCTCTACGAGCAGTACTTC. This gives the protein CASSAARVAGVSLYEQYF. The chain has TRBV7-9 and TRBJ2-7; TRBD2 matches 9 bases. Germline V lookup: CDR1 SEHNR, CDR2 FQNEAQ (reference sequence). This CDR3 region has 18 residues. Losses at the gene ends were 5 bases for V and 3 bases for J; bases not matched to a gene: 17.

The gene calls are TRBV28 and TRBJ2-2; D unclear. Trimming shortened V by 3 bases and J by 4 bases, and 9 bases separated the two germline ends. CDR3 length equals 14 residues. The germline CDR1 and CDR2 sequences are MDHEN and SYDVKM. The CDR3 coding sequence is TGTGCCAGCAGTTTCCCGGCCGGCACCGGGGAGCTGTTTTTT. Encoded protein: CASSFPAGTGELFF.

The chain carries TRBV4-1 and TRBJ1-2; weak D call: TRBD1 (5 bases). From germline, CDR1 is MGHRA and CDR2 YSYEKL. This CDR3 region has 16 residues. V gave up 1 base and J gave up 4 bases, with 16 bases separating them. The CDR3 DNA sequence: TGCGCCAGCAGCCAAGTTTTCGGGGGTGGGGGCTATGGCTACACCTTC. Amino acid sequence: CASSQVFGGGGYGYTF.

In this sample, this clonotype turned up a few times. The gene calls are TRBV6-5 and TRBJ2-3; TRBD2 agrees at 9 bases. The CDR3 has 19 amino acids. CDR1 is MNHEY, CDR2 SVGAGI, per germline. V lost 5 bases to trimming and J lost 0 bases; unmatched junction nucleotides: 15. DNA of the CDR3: TGTGCCAGCAGTACCACCGTGGCGGGGGGGTATACTAGCACAGATACGCAGTATTTT. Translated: CASSTTVAGGYTSTDTQYF.

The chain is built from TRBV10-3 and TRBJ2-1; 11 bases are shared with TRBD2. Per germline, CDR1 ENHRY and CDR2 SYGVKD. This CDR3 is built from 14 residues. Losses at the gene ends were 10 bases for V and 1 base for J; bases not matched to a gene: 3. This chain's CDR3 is CATGTSGSYNEQFF. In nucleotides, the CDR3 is TGTGCCACGGGGACTAGCGGTTCCTACAATGAGCAGTTCTTC.